These T cell receptor beta chains were read from a single sample in a study of blood T cell repertoires in COVID-19. The table came from immunoSEQ multiplex PCR; TCRdb's copy has only in-frame clones and leaves some out. The sample includes 100,000 to 150,000 clones, roughly 88% of them seen just once. Sequences were obtained from peripheral blood. These receptor sequences come from a man aged 50-59 years with acute or convalescent COVID-19. Both conserved end residues are part of each CDR3. Fields, in order: J gene, clone size, D gene, V gene, CDR3 protein, CDR3 DNA. A D gene is named only where the DNA matches it firmly. Clone size is shown for a subset of rows, as once, few, many or a class of expanded clone.

TRBJ2-7 NA TRBD2 TRBV5-1 CASSLAVSGTSLDEQYF TGCGCCAGCAGCTTGGCCGTGTCCGGGACTAGCTTGGACGAGCAGTACTTC
TRBJ1-2 NA TRBD1 TRBV19 CASIRQGAEGYTF TGTGCCAGTATTCGACAGGGGGCGGAGGGCTACACCTTC
TRBJ2-1 NA NA TRBV2 CASSSEAGNEQFF TGTGCCAGCAGCTCGGAGGCTGGCAATGAGCAGTTCTTC
TRBJ1-5 NA TRBD1 TRBV7-9 CASSSMTGEQPQHF TGTGCCAGCAGTTCAATGACAGGGGAGCAGCCCCAGCATTTT
TRBJ1-2 NA NA TRBV4-1 CASSNTGKYGYTF TGCGCCAGCAGTAACACAGGGAAGTATGGCTACACCTTC
TRBJ1-2 once NA TRBV29-1 CSVTQVISNYGYTF TGCAGCGTGACCCAGGTCATATCAAACTATGGCTACACCTTC
TRBJ1-2 NA TRBD1 TRBV19 CASGNRGDYGYTF TGTGCCAGTGGCAACAGGGGGGACTATGGCTACACCTTC
TRBJ2-5 NA NA TRBV7-9 CAGSFSVERLQETQYF TGTGCCGGGAGCTTCTCGGTGGAGAGACTACAAGAGACCCAGTACTTC
TRBJ1-1 NA NA TRBV30 CAWSGENTEAFF TGTGCCTGGAGCGGGGAGAACACTGAAGCTTTCTTT
TRBJ2-1 NA NA TRBV29-1 CSLDGGLGEQFF TGCAGCCTTGACGGAGGGCTCGGGGAGCAGTTCTTC
TRBJ1-6 NA TRBD1 TRBV10-3 CAIKPGGNSPLHF TGTGCCATCAAGCCAGGGGGTAATTCACCCCTCCACTTT
TRBJ1-2 once NA TRBV9 CASSAQGSLSGYTF TGTGCCAGCAGCGCCCAGGGGTCGTTATCCGGCTACACCTTC
TRBJ2-7 NA TRBD1 TRBV28 CASSSPGQSYEQYF TGTGCCAGCAGTTCTCCGGGACAGAGCTACGAGCAGTACTTC
TRBJ1-4 NA NA TRBV19 CASSLRRGGRREKLFF TGTGCCAGTAGTCTCCGTCGGGGGGGCCGGCGAGAAAAACTGTTTTTT
TRBJ2-1 NA TRBD2 TRBV27 CATKQGLAEPYNEQFF TGTGCAACGAAGCAGGGACTAGCGGAACCTTACAATGAGCAGTTCTTC
TRBJ2-1 NA TRBD2 TRBV5-1 CASSSGLAGKGWNEQFF TGCGCCAGCAGCTCCGGTCTAGCGGGCAAGGGGTGGAATGAGCAGTTCTTC
TRBJ2-5 NA NA TRBV11-2 CASSSRGETQYF TGTGCCAGCAGCTCACGGGGAGAGACCCAGTACTTC
TRBJ2-7 NA NA TRBV6-5 CASMSLPPEQYF TGTGCCAGCATGAGCTTACCTCCCGAGCAGTACTTC
TRBJ1-1 NA TRBD1 TRBV6-1 CASSERTGDTEAFF TGTGCCAGCAGTGAGAGGACAGGGGACACTGAAGCTTTCTTT
TRBJ1-5 NA NA TRBV24-1 CATRISGNQPQHF TGTGCCACCCGAATATCAGGAAATCAGCCCCAGCATTTT
TRBJ1-2 NA NA TRBV5-1 CASSPGQSNYGYTF TGCGCCAGCAGCCCCGGACAGAGTAACTATGGCTACACCTTC
TRBJ1-6 NA TRBD1 TRBV6-6 CASSYSRGTGDSPLHF TGTGCCAGCAGTTACTCCCGTGGGACAGGTGATTCACCCCTCCACTTT
TRBJ1-6 NA NA TRBV28 CASSFTDFYNSPLHF TGTGCCAGCAGTTTCACGGACTTCTATAATTCACCCCTCCACTTT
TRBJ1-1 NA TRBD1 TRBV19 CASSISGTGGRPEAFF TGTGCCAGTAGTATTTCCGGGACAGGGGGCCGTCCTGAAGCTTTCTTT
TRBJ1-1 NA NA TRBV24-1 CATSVDTQEGFRNTGAFF TGTGCCACCAGCGTAGATACGCAAGAGGGATTTCGGAACACTGGAGCTTTCTTT